This T cell receptor beta chain was sequenced for a study of blood T cells in healthy people across ages. General study results and limits: Significant beta diversity loss was already apparent by age about 39, declining roughly linearly.

This clonotype turned up a few times. Its target is not known. A J-beta primer mix and a sample-barcoded 5' primer were used in a second PCR of about 7 to 12 cycles. TCRdb re-derived calls from the 5' RACE reads in MiXCR, one entry per CDR3 protein. Of hundreds of thousands of distinct CDR3 sequences listed, 24% are singletons. CDR3 length equals 16 residues. CDR1 and CDR2 (germline): SGHTA, FQGNSA. The V end lost 5 bases, the J end lost 2 bases, and 15 bases lay between the germline ends. This sample was also put to use in a study of T cells of mothers and their children. That source adds: The shaping of TCR recombination output by thymic selection is similar in related and unrelated pairs.

Source material: blood. The chain recombines TRBV7-2 with TRBJ2-2; D might be TRBD1 (6 bases). The origin of this receptor is a boy younger than 18 in good health. Here the CDR3 reads CASSPHGGSNTGELFF. Written as DNA, the CDR3 is TGTGCCAGCAGCCCTCATGGGGGCTCTAACACCGGGGAGCTGTTTTTT.